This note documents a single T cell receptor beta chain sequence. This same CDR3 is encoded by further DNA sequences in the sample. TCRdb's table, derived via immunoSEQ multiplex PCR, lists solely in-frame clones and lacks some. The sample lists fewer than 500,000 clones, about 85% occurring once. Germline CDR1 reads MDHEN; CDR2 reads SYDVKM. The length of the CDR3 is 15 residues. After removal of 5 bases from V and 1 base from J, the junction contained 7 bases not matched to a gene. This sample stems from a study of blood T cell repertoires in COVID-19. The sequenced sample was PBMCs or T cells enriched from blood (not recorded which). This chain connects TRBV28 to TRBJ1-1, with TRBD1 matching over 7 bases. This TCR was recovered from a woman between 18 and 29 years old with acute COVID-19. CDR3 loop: CASSPRGQGNTEAFF. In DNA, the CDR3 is TGTGCCAGCAGTCCGAGGGGGCAGGGGAACACTGAAGCTTTCTTT.